A single sample gave rise to the 26 T cell receptor beta chains below, sequenced in a study of early T cells in non-severe SARS-CoV-2 infection. TCRdb re-called the 5' RACE reads with MiXCR, one entry per CDR3 protein. The profile shows around 84,000 distinct CDR3 sequences, around 15% of them singletons. The specimen was whole blood. The receptors originated from an adult who was a healthcare worker with PCR-confirmed SARS-CoV-2 infection or an uninfected control (not recorded which).

This clonotype has more than one count but fewer than ten. The chain has TRBV7-9 and TRBJ1-1; D may be TRBD1 (5 bases). The CDR3 has 14 residues. Trimming cost V 1 base and J 3 bases, with 9 bases left between them. Germline CDR1 is SEHNR and CDR2 is FQNEAQ (reference sequence). This CDR3 reads CASSLGTGDTEAFF. CDR3 bases: TGTGCCAGCAGCTTAGGGACGGGGGACACTGAAGCTTTCTTT.

The chain employs TRBV7-2 and TRBJ2-1, with a tentative D call TRBD1 (5 bases). Trimming removed 5 bases from V and 0 bases from J, with 11 bases in between. This CDR3 is built from 15 residues. In germline, CDR1 is SGHTA, CDR2 FQGNSA. DNA of the CDR3: TGTGCCAGCAGCCCCTACAGGAGCTCCTACAATGAGCAGTTCTTC. Translated, it gives CASSPYRSSYNEQFF. Filled out from reference TRBV7-2 and TRBJ2-1, the complete variable domain reads GAGVSQSPSNKVTEKGKDVELRCDPISGHTALYWYRQSLGQGLEFLIYFQGNSAPDKSGLPSDRFSAERTGGSVSTLTIQRTQQEDSAVYLCASSPYRSSYNEQFFGPGTRLTVL.

This clonotype was counted at least ten times. The rearrangement uses TRBV20-1 and TRBJ2-7, with D uncertain. Germline V gives CDR1 DFQATT, CDR2 SNEGSKA (reference sequence). Trimming shortened V by 3 bases and J by 0 bases, and 9 bases separated the two germline ends. There are 13 residues in the CDR3. The CDR3 nucleotides read TGCAGTGCTAGGGGCCCTCACTCCTACGAGCAGTACTTC. The encoded protein is CSARGPHSYEQYF.

This clonotype was picked up a small number of times. The V call is TRBV10-3, the J call TRBJ2-5; 9 positions match TRBD2. The V and J ends lost 2 bases and 0 bases, in that order; junction bases with no gene match: 1. The germline CDR1 and CDR2 sequences are ENHRY and SYGVKD. The CDR3 runs to 15 residues. Here the CDR3 DNA reads TGTGCCATCAGTGAGGGACTAGCGTACCAAGAGACCCAGTACTTC. It is translated as CAISEGLAYQETQYF.

This clonotype turned up a few times. J is TRBJ1-1 and V is TRBV29-1; D gene ambiguous. The CDR3 length is 15 residues. Germline V gene lookup returns CDR1 SQVTM and CDR2 ANQGSEA. V lost 6 bases and J 6 bases, leaving 23 bases between the germline ends. The CDR3 bases are TGCAGCGTGAAGGGTTGGAGAGGGCTCGATGCTGAAGCTTTCTTT. As protein: CSVKGWRGLDAEAFF.

V gene TRBV4-1 combines with J gene TRBJ2-7; 12 bases match TRBD2. J lost 3 bases, V lost 4 bases, and 13 bases had no gene match. Germline V gene sequence: CDR1 MGHRA, CDR2 YSYEKL. This CDR3 is built from 18 residues. The CDR3 reads CASSPAPGGLAGSYEQYF. CDR3 DNA: TGCGCCAGCAGCCCAGCGCCGGGGGGACTAGCGGGTAGCTACGAGCAGTACTTC.

In this sample, this clonotype turned up a few times. The J gene is TRBJ1-2, the V gene TRBV12-3 or TRBV12-4; D not resolved. The CDR3 is 13 amino acids. V dropped 4 bases and J dropped 4 bases, with 10 bases sitting between them. The CDR3 coding sequence is TGTGCCAGCAGTTATCTAGTCCTCTATGGCTACACCTTC. This gives the protein CASSYLVLYGYTF.

This clonotype was detected many times. This sequence joins TRBV12-3 or TRBV12-4 and TRBJ2-7; D is uncertain. V was cut by 3 bases and J by 5 bases, with 14 bases left in between. The CDR3 spans 14 residues. CDR3 sequence: CASSFWVSTHEQYF. CDR3 in DNA: TGTGCCAGCAGTTTCTGGGTCAGCACCCACGAGCAGTACTTC.

This clonotype was recorded many times. The gene calls are TRBV11-2 and TRBJ2-5, with D hard to call. From germline, CDR1 is SGHAT and CDR2 FQNNGV. The V gene lost 1 base and the J gene lost 5 bases, with 8 bases spanning the gap. The CDR3 extends over 13 amino acids. CDR3 loop: CASSLGGWETQYF. CDR3 coding DNA: TGTGCCAGCAGCTTAGGTGGTTGGGAGACCCAGTACTTC.

In its sample, this clonotype was seen a few times. The rearrangement links TRBV6-1 to TRBJ1-4; possible D gene TRBD1, 6 bases. V gave up 7 bases and J gave up 4 bases, with 16 bases separating them. Per the germline V gene, CDR1 is MNHNS and CDR2 is SASEGT. CDR3 length equals 15 residues. As DNA, the CDR3 is TGTGCCAGCACCCTCACCGGGACAAGTAATGAAAAACTGTTTTTT. Translating gives CASTLTGTSNEKLFF.

This clonotype was counted only a few times. V usage is TRBV11-2 and J usage is TRBJ2-3, with D perhaps matching TRBD1 (6 bases). The CDR3 runs to 16 residues. V was clipped by 1 base and J by 2 bases, with 13 bases between them. Germline CDR1 SGHAT, CDR2 FQNNGV. The CDR3 sequence is CASSLGQGPFTDTQYF. The DNA of the CDR3 is TGTGCCAGCAGCTTAGGGCAGGGGCCATTCACAGATACGCAGTATTTT. The full variable domain, completed using reference TRBV11-2 and TRBJ2-3, is EAGVAQSPRYKIIEKRQSVAFWCNPISGHATLYWYQQILGQGPKLLIQFQNNGVVDDSQLPKDRFSAERLKGVDSTLKIQPAKLEDSAVYLCASSLGQGPFTDTQYFGPGTRLTVL.

This clonotype was seen a few times. The V and J genes are TRBV28 and TRBJ2-1; D is unresolved. Trimming stripped 6 bases from V and 0 bases from J, with 12 bases between. This CDR3 spans 15 amino acids. The germline V gene encodes CDR1 MDHEN and CDR2 SYDVKM. The CDR3 is CASRLTADSYNEQFF. The CDR3 bases are TGTGCCAGCAGATTAACAGCCGACTCCTACAATGAGCAGTTCTTC.

This clonotype has only one observation. The gene calls are TRBV6-6 and TRBJ2-1; D ambiguous. The CDR3 has 12 residues. Looked up from germline, CDR1 is MNHNY and CDR2 is SVGAGI (reference sequence). The germline V and J ends were trimmed by 3 bases and 8 bases, with 8 bases remaining between them. The CDR3 bases are TGTGCCAGCAGTTATCGGGTGGATGAGCAGTTCTTC. This encodes CASSYRVDEQFF.

This clonotype has just a few counts. V is TRBV6-1 and J is TRBJ2-2; tentatively, D is TRBD2 (5 bases). This CDR3 has 15 residues. Deletions cut 0 bases from V and 6 bases from J, with 11 bases between. The germline V gene encodes CDR1 MNHNS and CDR2 SASEGT. The DNA of the CDR3 is TGTGCCAGCAGTGAAGCTGAAGGGAGAGCCGGGGAGCTGTTTTTT. This encodes CASSEAEGRAGELFF.

The genes are TRBV7-9 and TRBJ1-5; D remains ambiguous. The ends were cut back, 5 bases at V and 6 bases at J, with 20 bases in the middle. The CDR3 totals 16 residues. CDR1 is SEHNR, CDR2 FQNEAQ, per germline (reference sequence). The CDR3 DNA sequence: TGTGCCAGCAGCCCCCCTCCGGTCAGCGGGGTTCAGCCCCAGCATTTT. Amino acid sequence: CASSPPPVSGVQPQHF.

This clonotype appeared a few times. The chain joins TRBV29-1 to TRBJ2-1; the D gene is possibly TRBD1 (5 bases). The CDR3 runs 15 residues. Germline CDR1 and CDR2: SQVTM and ANQGSEA. V was clipped by 4 bases and J by 3 bases, with 16 bases between them. Here the CDR3 DNA reads TGCAGCGTTGTAGGGGTCCCCAGTCGCTACAATGAGCAGTTCTTC. This codes for CSVVGVPSRYNEQFF.

This clonotype was detected many times. The rearrangement uses TRBV25-1 and TRBJ2-3; D remains unclear. The CDR3 runs to 13 residues. The V gene lost 3 bases and the J gene lost 1 base, with 5 bases spanning the gap. Germline lookup yields CDR1 MGHDK and CDR2 SYGVNS. Written as DNA, the CDR3 is TGTGCCAGCAGTGATCGCGGCACAGATACGCAGTATTTT. Encoded protein: CASSDRGTDTQYF.

This clonotype was recorded a few times. The chain couples TRBV7-9 to TRBJ2-3; no clear D gene. V lost 6 bases, J lost 0 bases, and 10 bases lay in between. In germline, CDR1 is SEHNR, CDR2 FQNEAQ (reference sequence). The CDR3 runs 14 residues. The CDR3 is CASRLSTSTDTQYF. The CDR3 bases are TGTGCCAGCAGACTCAGCACTAGCACAGATACGCAGTATTTT.

V usage is TRBV6-1 and J usage is TRBJ2-2, with TRBD1 matching 9 bases. The V segment lost 7 bases and the J segment 4 bases; nucleotides outside the gene matches: 7. Germline V CDR1 and CDR2: MNHNS, SASEGT. The CDR3 consists of 15 residues. The CDR3 nucleotides are TGTGCCAGCACTCCCCGGACAGGGGTCACCGGGGAGCTGTTTTTT. It encodes CASTPRTGVTGELFF.

This clonotype has a count of ten or more. This sequence joins TRBV19 and TRBJ2-2; 9 bases are a match to TRBD1. Germline CDR1 reads LNHDA; CDR2 reads SQIVND (reference sequence). The J segment lost 0 bases and the V segment lost 9 bases, leaving 11 bases of the junction unmatched. The CDR3 is made up of 17 amino acids. DNA for the CDR3: TGTGCCAGCAATCCTACAGGGGGCAGTCCGAACACCGGGGAGCTGTTTTTT. Its protein product is CASNPTGGSPNTGELFF.

Only a few counts were recorded for this clonotype. The V gene is TRBV11-2, the J gene TRBJ2-1, with TRBD1 identical over 9 bases. CDR3 length equals 16 residues. With V trimmed by 5 bases and J by 6 bases, 11 bases remained unmatched. Germline V gene data show CDR1 as SGHAT and CDR2 as FQNNGV. CDR3 bases: TGTGCCAGCAGCCACCGTCCCGGGACAGGGCCCAATGAGCAGTTCTTC. As protein: CASSHRPGTGPNEQFF.

This clonotype showed up many times. This chain joins TRBV9 and TRBJ2-7; D possibly corresponds to TRBD1 (5 bases). V lost 0 bases and J lost 5, with 12 bases in between. CDR1 is SGDLS, CDR2 YYNGEE, per germline. The CDR3 loop spans 14 amino acids. The CDR3 sequence is CASSVEAGLDEQYF. The CDR3 nucleotides are TGTGCCAGCAGCGTAGAGGCAGGGTTGGACGAGCAGTACTTC.

Remarks on this clonotype: At one of its ends the junction is not consistent with the germline gene, which may arise from a read error. The rearrangement links TRBV7-3 to TRBJ2-5; D is ambiguous. Germline CDR1 reads SGHTA; CDR2 reads FQGTGA. The CDR3 contains 13 residues. CDR3 sequence (DNA): TGTGCCAGCAGCTTAACGGGTGGGAAAGGCTTCGAATTC. It is translated as CASSLTGGKGFEF.

This clonotype was counted between two and nine times. This chain links TRBV11-3 with TRBJ2-1; 8 nucleotides match TRBD2. V lost 5 bases, J lost 8 bases, and 5 bases stayed unmatched. Germline values: CDR1 SGHNT, CDR2 YENEEA. The CDR3 extends over 13 amino acids. This CDR3 is CASSPSREDEQFF. Written as DNA, the CDR3 is TGTGCCAGCAGCCCGTCGCGGGAGGATGAGCAGTTCTTC.

This chain joins TRBV11-2 and TRBJ2-1; no clear D gene. This CDR3 has 14 amino acids. The V end was cut by 5 bases, the J end by 5 bases, with 13 bases between. Germline values: CDR1 SGHAT, CDR2 FQNNGV. This CDR3 reads CASSPPYAHNEQFF. CDR3 DNA: TGTGCCAGCAGCCCACCCTACGCCCACAATGAGCAGTTCTTC.

The V and J genes are TRBV20-1 and TRBJ1-1; no clear D gene. The CDR3 covers 11 residues. Germline V lookup: CDR1 DFQATT, CDR2 SNEGSKA (reference sequence). The V gene lost 5 bases and the J gene lost 5 bases, with 9 bases spanning the gap. CDR3 bases: TGCAGTGCTCGCCGCCCGACTGAAGCTTTCTTT. Amino acids: CSARRPTEAFF.